The table lists the clone carrying this T cell receptor (beta chain) with many counts. The antigen remains undetermined. These gene names are mouse names. Read sequence stops 4 residues before the CDR3 end, and the germline J gene provides the missing end. This record comes from a study of CD8+ T cells in alopecia areata. Looking at the study overall: Donors of skin were C3H/HeJ mice aged roughly 6-13 months with spontaneous alopecia, and recipients were approximately 7-11-week-old female C3H/HeJ mice. The study, taken as a whole, reports: Sequenced scalp T cells also include alphabeta T cells resident in normal skin. Higher clonality and more expanded CD8+ clones appeared in lesional than normal scalp.

The CDR3 covers 13 residues. The germline gives CDR1 NSHNY, CDR2 SYGAGN. cDNA reverse transcribed from extracted RNA served as the sequencing template. The protocol was immunoSEQ multiplex PCR, while the TCRdb copy is restricted to in-frame clones and leaves out a portion. The sample contains about 9,000 clones, none of them singletons. Cell sorting was performed on pooled cutaneous lymph node cells with CD4, CD8alpha, NKG2D, NKG2ACE and other markers. The genes are TRBV13-1 and TRBJ1-1; D may be TRBD1 (5 bases). This receptor was obtained from a C3H/HeJ mouse with alopecia areata. Mouse strain MHC haplotype: H2-k. Material for sequencing was CD8+ T cells sorted from a lymph node. The CDR3 here is CASSDAGLGEVFF. The sequenced CDR3 bases are TGTGCCAGCAGTGATGCGGGACTGGGA.